The clone carrying this TCR beta chain was observed at least ten times. Its specificity is not known. This CDR3 has 16 amino acids. The V and J ends lost 0 bases and 7 bases respectively, with 13 bases between them. Germline loops: CDR1 SGHAT, CDR2 FQNNGV. For TCR beta, libraries came from quantitative 5'-RACE with molecular barcodes. TCRdb processed the 5' RACE reads anew with MiXCR; each CDR3 protein has one entry. The sample consists of just under 95,000 distinct CDR3 sequences, roughly 9.6% of them appearing once. This record belongs to a study of CD8 T cells in ankylosing spondylitis. Study results and limitations: Typical of ankylosing spondylitis blood, it appeared, was a TCR beta motif of several highly homologous variants.

Sequencing was performed on blood, either unsorted or a sorted T cell fraction (not recorded which). This clonotype was obtained from a male donor with ankylosing spondylitis or in good health (not recorded which). The chain has TRBV11-2 and TRBJ1-6; D call uncertain. This CDR3 is CASSLDFQAANSPLHF. CDR3 DNA: TGTGCCAGCAGCTTAGATTTTCAGGCTGCGAATTCACCCCTCCACTTT.